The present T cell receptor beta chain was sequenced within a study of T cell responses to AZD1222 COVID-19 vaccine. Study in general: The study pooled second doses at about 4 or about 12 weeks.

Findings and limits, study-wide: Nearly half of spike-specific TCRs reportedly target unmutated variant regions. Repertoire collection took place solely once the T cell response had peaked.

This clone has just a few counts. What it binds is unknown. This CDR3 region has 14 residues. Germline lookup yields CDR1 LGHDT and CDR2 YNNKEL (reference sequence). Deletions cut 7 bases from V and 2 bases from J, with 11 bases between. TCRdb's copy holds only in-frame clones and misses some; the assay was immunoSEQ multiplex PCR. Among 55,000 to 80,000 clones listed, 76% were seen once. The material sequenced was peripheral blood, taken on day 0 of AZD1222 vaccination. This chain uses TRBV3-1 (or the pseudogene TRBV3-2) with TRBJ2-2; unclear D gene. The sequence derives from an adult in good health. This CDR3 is CASTPQANTGELFF. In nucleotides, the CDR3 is TGTGCCAGCACCCCCCAAGCTAACACCGGGGAGCTGTTTTTT.